A single sample is the source of the 23 T cell receptor beta chains below, sequenced in a study of cytomegalovirus exposure and HLA in healthy donors. The study ran its PCR with 60 Vbeta and 13 Jbeta primers. Assay: immunoSEQ multiplex PCR; the TCRdb copy retains only in-frame clones and omits some. The top ten hold under 0.85% of the sample, which has around 200,000 clones, more than 80% seen once. Material: PBMCs. The source is a boy between 10 and 17 years old in good health and CMV-seronegative.

J is TRBJ1-1 and V is TRBV7-3; possible D gene TRBD1, 6 bases. Germline-derived CDR1 and CDR2 are SGHTA and FQGTGA. V lost 3 bases and J lost 1, with 6 bases in between. The CDR3 spans 13 residues. The CDR3 here is CASSLGANTEAFF. The CDR3 DNA reads TGTGCCAGCAGCTTGGGGGCGAACACTGAAGCTTTCTTT. Full variable domain (remainder filled in from reference TRBV7-3 and TRBJ1-1): GAGVSQTPSNKVTEKGKYVELRCDPISGHTALYWYRQSLGQGPEFLIYFQGTGAADDSGLPNDRFFAVRPEGSVSTLKIQRTERGDSAVYLCASSLGANTEAFFGQGTRLTVV.

This chain connects TRBV25-1 to TRBJ2-3; perhaps TRBD2 as D (6 bases). V lost 2 bases, J lost 1 base, and 10 bases lay in between. Germline loops: CDR1 MGHDK, CDR2 SYGVNS. The CDR3 has 15 amino acids. The CDR3 nucleotides are TGTGCCAGCAGTGAACAGGAGGGTGGCACAGATACGCAGTATTTT. This encodes CASSEQEGGTDTQYF.

The chain uses TRBV6-5 and TRBJ1-1; TRBD1 aligns across 9 bases. The trim removed 2 bases at V and 7 bases at J, leaving 2 bases unmatched. The CDR3 loop spans 13 amino acids. Germline V CDR1 and CDR2: MNHEY, SVGAGI. CDR3 sequence: CASSYADRGEAFF. CDR3 DNA sequence: TGTGCCAGCAGTTACGCGGACAGGGGTGAAGCTTTCTTT.

The V call is TRBV20-1, the J call TRBJ1-1; TRBD1 aligns across 7 bases. V lost 4 bases to trimming and J lost 8 bases; unmatched junction nucleotides: 4. CDR1 and CDR2 (germline): DFQATT, SNEGSKA (reference sequence). The CDR3 loop spans 11 amino acids. The CDR3 DNA is TGCAGTGCTACCCCGGACAGGGAAGCTTTCTTT. Amino acid sequence: CSATPDREAFF.

The chain recombines TRBV19 with TRBJ1-4, with 7 positions matching TRBD1. This CDR3 is 15 amino acids long. Unmatched junction bases numbered 10, after V lost 5 bases and J lost 7 bases. Germline V gene lookup returns CDR1 LNHDA and CDR2 SQIVND (reference sequence). The DNA for the CDR3 is TGTGCCAGTAGTCTCGGACAGGATAAAGGTGAAAAACTGTTTTTT. Its translation is CASSLGQDKGEKLFF.

This clone has only a few counts. The chain joins TRBV2 to TRBJ1-2; D is undetermined. V gave up 7 bases and J gave up 8 bases, with 14 bases separating them. The CDR3 loop spans 12 amino acids. Germline V gene lookup returns CDR1 SNHLY and CDR2 FYNNEI. The CDR3 spells CASIGSGSGYTF. Here the CDR3 DNA reads TGTGCCAGCATAGGTTCGGGAAGCGGCTACACCTTC.

This chain connects TRBV19 to TRBJ2-1; 8 bases are shared with TRBD2. CDR1 LNHDA and CDR2 SQIVND come from the germline V gene (reference sequence). Trimming removed 6 bases from V and 0 bases from J; junction bases left unmatched: 4. The CDR3 loop spans 15 amino acids. Written as DNA, the CDR3 is TGTGCCAGTAGGCCACTAGCGGACTCCTACAATGAGCAGTTCTTC. Translation: CASRPLADSYNEQFF. Looking up the rest from reference TRBV19 and TRBJ2-1 gives the full variable domain: DGGITQSPKYLFRKEGQNVTLSCEQNLNHDAMYWYRQDPGQGLRLIYYSQIVNDFQKGDIAEGYSVSREKKESFPLTVTSAQKNPTAFYLCASRPLADSYNEQFFGPGTRLTVL.

The genes are TRBV19 and TRBJ1-5; D remains ambiguous. This CDR3 spans 14 amino acids. Trimming took off 3 bases at V and 4 bases at J, with 10 bases between the two ends. Germline V gene lookup returns CDR1 LNHDA and CDR2 SQIVND (reference sequence). The CDR3 sequence is CASSMARYNQPQHF. The CDR3 DNA sequence: TGTGCCAGTAGTATGGCGCGGTATAATCAGCCCCAGCATTTT.

The chain uses TRBV5-6 and TRBJ2-5, with D possibly being TRBD1 (6 bases). Trimming left V 0 bases short and J 2 bases short, with 17 bases between. The CDR3 spans 17 residues. Germline-derived CDR1 and CDR2 are SGHDT and YYEEEE. The CDR3 DNA reads TGTGCCAGCAGCTTGGGATTAAGGACACAGGGACAAGAGACCCAGTACTTC. Its protein product is CASSLGLRTQGQETQYF.

Concerning this clone itself: This specimen includes other DNA sequences encoding the same CDR3. CDR3 protein: CASSFRGGTEAFF. The DNA of the CDR3 is TGTGCCAGCAGCTTTAGGGGTGGCACTGAAGCTTTCTTT. The rearrangement joins TRBV5-8 to TRBJ1-1; D is perhaps TRBD1 (5 bases). V was shortened by 2 bases and J by 4 bases, with 9 bases between the two germline ends. The CDR3 is 13 residues long. Germline loops: CDR1 SGHTS, CDR2 YDEGEE.

V and J are TRBV5-5 and TRBJ2-1, with 8 bases matching TRBD2. The CDR3 is 20 amino acids. V was clipped by 0 bases and J by 2 bases; unmatched bases: 16. Germline V CDR1 and CDR2: SGHKS, YYEKEE (reference sequence). As DNA, the CDR3 is TGTGCCAGCAGCTTGGCGAGGGCTAGCGGGCAGGCCGGGGCCTACAATGAGCAGTTCTTC. Translated, it gives CASSLARASGQAGAYNEQFF.

This chain uses TRBV11-2 with TRBJ2-7; D is uncertain. This CDR3 comprises 11 residues. Trimming removed 5 bases from V and 3 bases from J, with 5 bases in between. CDR1 SGHAT and CDR2 FQNNGV come from the germline V gene. Here the CDR3 DNA reads TGTGCCAGCAGCCACTACTACGAGCAGTACTTC. This encodes CASSHYYEQYF. The full variable domain, with the rest looked up from reference TRBV11-2 and TRBJ2-7, is EAGVAQSPRYKIIEKRQSVAFWCNPISGHATLYWYQQILGQGPKLLIQFQNNGVVDDSQLPKDRFSAERLKGVDSTLKIQPAKLEDSAVYLCASSHYYEQYFGPGTRLTVT.

About this clone itself: One junction end does not reproduce the germline sequence, and a read error may be involved. The V and J genes are TRBV7-9 and TRBJ1-6; D is uncertain. CDR1 is SEHNR and CDR2 is FQNEAQ in the germline V gene (reference sequence). The CDR3 has 13 amino acids. CDR3 sequence (DNA): TGTTCCAGCAGCTTTGAGTCCCCCTCACCCCTCCACTTT. Translation: CSSSFESPSPLHF.

J is TRBJ2-7 and V is TRBV7-9; D remains unclear. Trimming removed 8 bases from V and 3 bases from J, with 17 bases in between. The CDR3 totals 14 residues. Per the germline V gene, CDR1 is SEHNR and CDR2 is FQNEAQ (reference sequence). The CDR3 DNA is TGTGCCAGCTCCCTTCAGGCTTTTGACTACGAGCAGTACTTC. Protein product: CASSLQAFDYEQYF.

This chain joins TRBV6-5 and TRBJ1-1; D remains ambiguous. This CDR3 is 13 amino acids long. Germline V gives CDR1 MNHEY, CDR2 SVGAGI. V was clipped by 2 bases and J by 1 base, with 5 bases between them. CDR3 DNA: TGTGCCAGCAGTTACGCAGAGAACACTGAAGCTTTCTTT. Its translation is CASSYAENTEAFF.

This clone was seen only a few times. The chain carries TRBV14 and TRBJ1-4; TRBD1 is a possible D gene (6 bases). The V gene's germline CDR1 is SGHDN and CDR2 FVKESK. The CDR3 covers 18 residues. V lost 5 bases and J lost 2, with 21 bases in between. CDR3 nucleotides: TGTGCCAGCAGCTCATTTCTTGGGGGCGTCGGGACTAATGAAAAACTGTTTTTT. Encoded protein: CASSSFLGGVGTNEKLFF.

This clone occurred a few times. The V call is TRBV2, the J call TRBJ2-7, with no clear D. Trimming pared 1 base from V and 6 bases from J, leaving 16 bases between. Germline-derived CDR1 and CDR2 are SNHLY and FYNNEI. The CDR3 is 15 residues long. CDR3 amino acids: CASSEGIPPPGEQYF. CDR3 DNA sequence: TGTGCCAGCAGTGAAGGAATCCCCCCTCCGGGCGAGCAGTACTTC.

The V and J genes are TRBV6-4 and TRBJ1-2, with 7 bases identical to TRBD1. With 6 bases clipped from V and 4 bases from J, the junction kept 11 bases outside the gene matches. Germline V lookup: CDR1 MRHNA, CDR2 SNTAGT. There are 15 residues in the CDR3. The CDR3 bases are TGTGCCAGCAGCCTTGGGACAGACGCCCCCTATGGCTACACCTTC. Amino acid sequence: CASSLGTDAPYGYTF.

V is TRBV19 and J is TRBJ1-3; 9 bases line up with TRBD1. The germline CDR1 and CDR2 sequences are LNHDA and SQIVND (reference sequence). CDR3 length: 14 residues. After removal of 7 bases from V and 4 bases from J, the junction contained 5 bases not matched to a gene. Here the CDR3 DNA reads TGTGCCAGTACACCGGGACAGGGAGGAAACACCATATATTTT. Amino acid sequence: CASTPGQGGNTIYF. Together with reference TRBV19 and TRBJ1-3, the CDR3 gives the full variable domain: DGGITQSPKYLFRKEGQNVTLSCEQNLNHDAMYWYRQDPGQGLRLIYYSQIVNDFQKGDIAEGYSVSREKKESFPLTVTSAQKNPTAFYLCASTPGQGGNTIYFGEGSWLTVV.

This chain uses TRBV15 with TRBJ2-1; D might be TRBD2 (5 bases). Germline V gives CDR1 LNHNV, CDR2 YYDKDF (reference sequence). V lost 1 base and J 4 bases, leaving 14 bases between the germline ends. This CDR3 region has 16 residues. CDR3 loop: CATSRAASGPYNEQFF. The DNA for the CDR3 is TGTGCCACCAGCAGAGCGGCGAGCGGACCTTACAATGAGCAGTTCTTC.

The chain couples TRBV7-2 to TRBJ2-7; 10 bases map to TRBD2. After removal of 6 bases from V and 3 bases from J, the junction contained 5 bases not matched to a gene. Germline V CDR1 and CDR2: SGHTA, FQGNSA. The CDR3 length is 14 residues. DNA for the CDR3: TGTGCCAGCAGTGGGGCTAGCGGGGGCTACGAGCAGTACTTC. It codes for CASSGASGGYEQYF. The whole variable domain, remainder taken from reference TRBV7-2 and TRBJ2-7, is GAGVSQSPSNKVTEKGKDVELRCDPISGHTALYWYRQSLGQGLEFLIYFQGNSAPDKSGLPSDRFSAERTGGSVSTLTIQRTQQEDSAVYLCASSGASGGYEQYFGPGTRLTVT.

This clone was detected a few times. The rearrangement joins TRBV12-5 to TRBJ1-5; D may be TRBD1 (6 bases). Deletions cut 7 bases from V and 4 bases from J, with 17 bases between. The CDR3 length is 15 residues. Germline lookup yields CDR1 LGHNT and CDR2 FRNRAP. The CDR3: CASAAGGAGNQPQHF. CDR3 coding DNA: TGTGCTAGTGCCGCGGGGGGGGCAGGGAATCAGCCCCAGCATTTT.

V usage is TRBV19 and J usage is TRBJ2-5; 8 bases are a match to TRBD2. The J call may be mistaken, given a closer DNA end match to TRBJ2-7. The CDR3 covers 15 residues. CDR1 is LNHDA, CDR2 SQIVND, per germline (reference sequence). DNA for the CDR3: TGTGCCAGTAGTCCGAAGCGGGGGCCGGGGGGCGAGCAGTACTTC. Translated: CASSPKRGPGGEQYF.